Shown below are 27 T cell receptor beta chains from a single sample sequenced in a study of CD8+ T cells in alopecia areata. The authors extracted RNA and reverse transcribed it into cDNA as the sequencing template. Generated by immunoSEQ multiplex PCR, the TCRdb table keeps only in-frame clones and is missing some. Among more than 150,000 clones listed, 50% to 60% were seen once. This material consisted of CD4+ T cells sorted from blood, taken at week 0. These receptor sequences come from a human donor with alopecia areata.

The chain carries TRBV10-3 and TRBJ1-5; D not resolved. The V end was cut by 10 bases, the J end by 0 bases, with 10 bases between. The length of the CDR3 is 13 residues. Germline CDR1 and CDR2: ENHRY and SYGVKD. Here the CDR3 DNA reads TGTGCCACCGAAGAGAATAGCAATCAGCCCCAGCATTTT. Amino acids: CATEENSNQPQHF.

The chain couples TRBV30 to TRBJ2-7, with 8 positions matching TRBD1. CDR3 size: 14 residues. Germline values: CDR1 GTSNPN, CDR2 SVGIG (reference sequence). Trimming took 4 bases from V and 9 from J; bases not matched to a gene: 14. CDR3: CAWTLSTSGTGQYF. CDR3 coding DNA: TGTGCCTGGACCCTTAGCACGTCCGGGACAGGGCAGTACTTC.

CDR3 loop: CAWVEARDSFNQPQHF. The CDR3 DNA follows: TGTGCCTGGGTAGAGGCCCGGGACAGTTTCAATCAGCCCCAGCATTTT. The V gene is TRBV30, the J gene TRBJ1-5; 7 bases align to TRBD1. CDR3 length: 16 amino acids. Trimming at V came to 5 bases and at J to 3 bases, leaving 13 bases not matched to a gene. CDR1 and CDR2 (germline): GTSNPN, SVGIG (reference sequence). The entire variable domain, with the rest obtained from reference TRBV30 and TRBJ1-5, is as follows: SQTIHQWPATLVQPVGSPLSLECTVEGTSNPNLYWYRQAAGRGLQLLFYSVGIGQISSEVPQNLSASRPQDRQFILSSKKLLLSDSGFYLCAWVEARDSFNQPQHFGDGTRLSIL.

V gene TRBV4-1 combines with J gene TRBJ2-3; D is perhaps TRBD2 (5 bases). The germline V gene has CDR1 MGHRA and CDR2 YSYEKL. The CDR3 length is 13 residues. The ends were cut back, 6 bases at V and 1 base at J, with 8 bases in the middle. CDR3 region: CASSYSGTDTQYF. DNA for the CDR3: TGCGCCAGCAGTTATAGCGGCACAGATACGCAGTATTTT.

This chain links TRBV29-1 with TRBJ1-1, with TRBD1 identical over 8 bases. The CDR3 is 13 amino acids. Looked up from germline, CDR1 is SQVTM and CDR2 is ANQGSEA. V shed 5 bases and J 1 base; nucleotides not matched to a gene: 3. DNA of the CDR3: TGCAGCGTTCGCAGGGGGCAGAACACTGAAGCTTTCTTT. Its protein product is CSVRRGQNTEAFF.

This clone has more than one count but fewer than ten. DNA of the CDR3: TGCGCCAGCAGCCGACCGGGACAGGGTTACAATGAGCAGTTCTTC. Protein sequence: CASSRPGQGYNEQFF. The J gene is TRBJ2-1, the V gene TRBV4-1; 9 bases map to TRBD1. After removal of 4 bases from V and 4 bases from J, the junction contained 5 bases not matched to a gene. Germline-derived CDR1 and CDR2 are MGHRA and YSYEKL. CDR3 length: 15 residues.

V and J are TRBV29-1 and TRBJ2-1, with D unclear. Germline assignment: CDR1 SQVTM and CDR2 ANQGSEA. This CDR3 contains 13 residues. Trimming stripped 0 bases from V and 5 bases from J, with 8 bases between. This CDR3 is CSVEDYIDNEQFF. CDR3 in DNA: TGCAGCGTTGAAGATTACATCGACAATGAGCAGTTCTTC.

The genes are TRBV5-1 and TRBJ1-1, with D hard to call. V lost 1 base, J lost 0 bases, and 7 bases lay in between. The CDR3 consists of 14 residues. CDR1 SGHRS and CDR2 YFSETQ come from the germline V gene. CDR3 region: CASSLRAMNTEAFF. As DNA, the CDR3 is TGCGCCAGCAGCTTGAGGGCGATGAACACTGAAGCTTTCTTT.

The chain employs TRBV18 and TRBJ2-7; D gene ambiguous. The CDR3 covers 14 residues. With 0 bases removed from V and 3 bases from J, the gap between germline ends came to 9 bases. Germline V CDR1 and CDR2: KGHSH, LQKENI. This CDR3 reads CASSPPSNDYEQYF. The DNA of the CDR3 is TGTGCCAGCTCACCACCCTCTAATGACTACGAGCAGTACTTC.

For this clone: The sample carries other DNA sequences with the same CDR3. The chain couples TRBV29-1 to TRBJ1-1; the D gene is possibly TRBD1 (5 bases). The germline CDR1 and CDR2 sequences are SQVTM and ANQGSEA. V shed 4 bases and J shed 0 bases, with 9 bases lying between them. The CDR3 extends over 13 amino acids. The DNA for the CDR3 is TGCAGCGTTGCCGGGGCCTTGAACACTGAAGCTTTCTTT. It yields the protein CSVAGALNTEAFF.

In its sample, this clone was seen a few times. This chain joins TRBV29-1 and TRBJ2-1; D uncertain. Germline CDR1 SQVTM, CDR2 ANQGSEA. The CDR3 covers 12 residues. V lost 7 bases and J 5 bases, leaving 12 bases between the germline ends. CDR3 bases: TGCAGCGCAGAGGTAGATCACAATGAGCAGTTCTTC. The encoded protein is CSAEVDHNEQFF.

This clone turned up a few times. The chain recombines TRBV5-1 with TRBJ2-7; 9 bases are a match to TRBD1. Losses at the gene ends were 7 bases for V and 4 bases for J; bases not matched to a gene: 9. Germline lookup yields CDR1 SGHRS and CDR2 YFSETQ. The CDR3 is made up of 14 amino acids. The CDR3 loop is CASAPGQGMYEQYF. CDR3 nucleotide sequence: TGCGCCAGCGCCCCGGGACAGGGAATGTACGAGCAGTACTTC.

The table lists this clone with a few counts. V is TRBV7-9 and J is TRBJ1-5, with a possible D match to TRBD1 (6 bases). The ends were cut back, 1 base at V and 5 bases at J, with 12 bases in the middle. The CDR3 is 15 residues long. The germline V gene has CDR1 SEHNR and CDR2 FQNEAQ (reference sequence). The CDR3: CASSLDGGSYQPQHF. CDR3 nucleotide sequence: TGTGCCAGCAGCTTAGACGGGGGCTCATATCAGCCCCAGCATTTT. The full variable domain, its missing parts supplied by reference TRBV7-9 and TRBJ1-5, is DTGVSQNPRHKITKRGQNVTFRCDPISEHNRLYWYRQTLGQGPEFLTYFQNEAQLEKSRLLSDRFSAERPKGSFSTLEIQRTEQGDSAMYLCASSLDGGSYQPQHFGDGTRLSIL.

CDR3 loop: CASSFSGTGGADTQYF. The CDR3 DNA reads TGTGCCAGCAGCTTCTCCGGGACAGGGGGCGCAGATACGCAGTATTTT. The chain couples TRBV7-2 to TRBJ2-3, with 12 bases that match TRBD1. Per germline, CDR1 SGHTA and CDR2 FQGNSA. V shed 3 bases, J shed 4 bases, and the junction held 5 bases outside the gene matches. This CDR3 is built from 16 residues.

This chain connects TRBV5-4 to TRBJ1-2; D unclear. Per the germline V gene, CDR1 is SGHNT and CDR2 is YYREEE (reference sequence). V lost 2 bases to trimming and J lost 1 base, with 9 bases between them. CDR3 length: 14 residues. The CDR3 region has the DNA TGTGCCAGCAGCTTTTCTACCCATAACTATGGCTACACCTTC. This encodes CASSFSTHNYGYTF.

The rearrangement links TRBV10-3 to TRBJ1-1; D gene unclear. The V end was cut by 6 bases, the J end by 1 base, with 6 bases between. Germline assignment: CDR1 ENHRY and CDR2 SYGVKD. CDR3 length: 12 amino acids. CDR3 sequence: CAISLKNTEAFF. As DNA, the CDR3 is TGTGCCATCAGCCTTAAGAACACTGAAGCTTTCTTT.

The count of this clone is one. The V call is TRBV30, the J call TRBJ1-6; D is possibly TRBD1 (5 bases). The germline V and J ends were trimmed by 1 base and 6 bases, with 16 bases remaining between them. The germline V gene has CDR1 GTSNPN and CDR2 SVGIG (reference sequence). The CDR3 sequence is 16 residues long. Written as DNA, the CDR3 is TGTGCCTGGAGTGCCCCAAACCCGGGACCTAATTCACCCCTCCACTTT. The encoded protein is CAWSAPNPGPNSPLHF. The full variable domain, rest sourced from reference TRBV30 and TRBJ1-6, is SQTIHQWPATLVQPVGSPLSLECTVEGTSNPNLYWYRQAAGRGLQLLFYSVGIGQISSEVPQNLSASRPQDRQFILSSKKLLLSDSGFYLCAWSAPNPGPNSPLHFGNGTRLTVT.

The chain couples TRBV14 to TRBJ2-1; 8 positions match TRBD2. CDR3 length: 17 residues. Germline V gives CDR1 SGHDN, CDR2 FVKESK. The V and J ends lost 4 bases and 6 bases, in that order; junction bases with no gene match: 14. In DNA, the CDR3 is TGTGCCAGCAGCCCAACCCGGACTAGCTCTTACGTCAATGAGCAGTTCTTC. Encoded protein: CASSPTRTSSYVNEQFF.

This clone is a singleton in its sample. This chain connects TRBV7-9 to TRBJ1-2; tentatively, D is TRBD1 (5 bases). Germline CDR1 and CDR2: SEHNR and FQNEAQ (reference sequence). The CDR3 has 12 amino acids. Trimming removed 3 bases at V and 8 bases at J, with 10 bases between. CDR3 loop: CASSFESGGYTF. CDR3 coding DNA: TGTGCCAGCAGCTTTGAGTCAGGGGGCTACACCTTC.

This clone was seen more than once but under ten times. This chain uses TRBV29-1 with TRBJ2-7; maybe TRBD2 (5 bases). Trimming left V 5 bases short and J 4 bases short, with 9 bases between. Per the germline V gene, CDR1 is SQVTM and CDR2 is ANQGSEA. The CDR3 is 11 residues long. DNA for the CDR3: TGCAGCGTTAGAGGGAAGTACGAGCAGTACTTC. Its protein is CSVRGKYEQYF.

This clone was counted a single time. The CDR3: CASSQADRANVLTF. The CDR3 DNA is TGTGCCAGCAGCCAAGCCGACAGGGCCAACGTCCTGACTTTC. The chain uses TRBV4-2 and TRBJ2-6; the D is unclear. Germline V gene sequence: CDR1 LGHNA, CDR2 YNFKEQ. The CDR3 consists of 14 residues. Deletions cut 1 base from V and 5 bases from J, with 6 bases between.

This chain uses TRBV5-4 with TRBJ1-1, with unresolved D. Germline-derived CDR1 and CDR2 are SGHNT and YYREEE (reference sequence). The CDR3 has 11 residues. Trimming pared 7 bases from V and 0 bases from J, leaving 4 bases between. DNA of the CDR3: TGTGCCAGCGGGATGAACACTGAAGCTTTCTTT. Residues: CASGMNTEAFF.

The V and J genes are TRBV14 and TRBJ1-6; tentative D call: TRBD1 (5 bases). The germline gives CDR1 SGHDN, CDR2 FVKESK. V was trimmed by 1 base and J by 7 bases, leaving 8 bases between them. This CDR3 region has 14 residues. This CDR3 is CASSQVGGNSPLHF. The CDR3, as DNA: TGTGCCAGCAGCCAAGTCGGGGGGAATTCACCCCTCCACTTT.

DNA for the CDR3: TGTGCCTGGAAAGAGCTCGCTGAAGCTTTCTTT. Its protein is CAWKELAEAFF. The V gene is TRBV30, the J gene TRBJ1-1, with D unresolved. Trimming pared 4 bases from V and 6 bases from J, leaving 9 bases between. Germline V gives CDR1 GTSNPN, CDR2 SVGIG (reference sequence). This CDR3 spans 11 amino acids.

Written as DNA, the CDR3 is TGCAGCGTTGTCATACGACTAGCGGAGAACACCGGGGAGCTGTTTTTT. Translated, it gives CSVVIRLAENTGELFF. J is TRBJ2-2 and V is TRBV29-1, with TRBD2 identical over 9 bases. Trimming removed 4 bases from V and 1 base from J; junction bases left unmatched: 7. There are 16 residues in the CDR3. Germline V gene sequence: CDR1 SQVTM, CDR2 ANQGSEA.

The chain carries TRBV18 and TRBJ1-2; tentative D call: TRBD1 (5 bases). CDR1 and CDR2 (germline): KGHSH, LQKENI. The V end lost 5 bases, the J end lost 2 bases, and 9 bases lay between the germline ends. This CDR3 is 13 amino acids long. Here the CDR3 reads CASSYDRNYGYTF. The CDR3 coding sequence is TGTGCCAGCTCATATGACAGAAACTATGGCTACACCTTC.

This clone appeared a few times. This chain connects TRBV20-1 to TRBJ2-5, with D perhaps assigned TRBD1 or TRBD2 (5 bases each). Trimming shortened V by 5 bases and J by 5 bases, and 9 bases separated the two germline ends. The CDR3 loop spans 11 amino acids. CDR1 is DFQATT and CDR2 is SNEGSKA in the germline V gene (reference sequence). CDR3 in DNA: TGCAGTGCTCCCAGGGAGGAGACCCAGTACTTC. Translated: CSAPREETQYF.